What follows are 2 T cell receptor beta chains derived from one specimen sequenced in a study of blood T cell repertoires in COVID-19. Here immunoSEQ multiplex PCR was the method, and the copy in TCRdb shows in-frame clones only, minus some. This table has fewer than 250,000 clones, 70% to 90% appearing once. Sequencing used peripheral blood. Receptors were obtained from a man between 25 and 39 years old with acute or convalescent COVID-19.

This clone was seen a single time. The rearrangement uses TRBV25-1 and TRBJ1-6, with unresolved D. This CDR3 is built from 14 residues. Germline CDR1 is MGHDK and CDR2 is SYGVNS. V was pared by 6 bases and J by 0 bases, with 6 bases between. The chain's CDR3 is CASSWSSYNSPLHF. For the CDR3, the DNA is TGTGCCAGCAGCTGGAGCTCCTATAATTCACCCCTCCACTTT.

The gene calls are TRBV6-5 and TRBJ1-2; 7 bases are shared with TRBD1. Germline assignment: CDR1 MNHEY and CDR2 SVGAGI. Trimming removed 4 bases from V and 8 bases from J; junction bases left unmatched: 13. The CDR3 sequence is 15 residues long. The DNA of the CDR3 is TGTGCCAGCAGTTTCTTCAAGACAGGGAAGAACGGCTACACCTTC. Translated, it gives CASSFFKTGKNGYTF.